This TCR beta chain is from a study of response to subunit inactivated influenza vaccine. To note about this clonotype: Antigen specificity is unknown.

Regarding the study as a whole: New T cells are recruited in small numbers by each seasonal influenza vaccination, according to the authors' suggestion.

CDR3 size: 11 residues. Germline loops: CDR1 MNHEY, CDR2 SVGEGT. The V end was cut by 6 bases, the J end by 10 bases, with 9 bases between. MiXCR was run by TCRdb on the RT-PCR reads, yielding one entry per CDR3 protein. The table includes 750,000 to 850,000 distinct CDR3 sequences, approximately 17% detected once. The V and J genes are TRBV6-2 or TRBV6-3 and TRBJ2-2; D unclear. The sequences come from PBMCs from blood, collected 5 days after vaccination. The source is a man in his fifties who received an inactivated influenza vaccine. In DNA form, the CDR3 reads TGTGCCAGCAGGAGCAGAGAGGAGCTGTTTTTT. Amino acid sequence: CASRSREELFF.